This T cell receptor (beta chain) was documented in a study of the immune and genomic landscape of osteosarcoma. In the study overall: Poor-risk disease predominated: around 72% unfavorable response, over 65% deceased. Study findings and constraints: A single dominant hyperexpanded clone appeared in about 5 cases, each with <100 clonotypes. Clonality was benchmarked against external normal skin and healthy blood data.

CDR3 length equals 14 residues. Trimming pared 2 bases from V and 3 bases from J, leaving 8 bases between. Germline CDR1 and CDR2: SGHTA and FQGNSA. Points on this clone: The antigen remains undetermined.

Sequencing was performed with immunoSEQ multiplex PCR; in TCRdb, only in-frame clones are kept and a portion is missing. The sample lists 150 or so clones, roughly 72% occurring once. The receptor's source is a man between 18 and 29 years old with osteosarcoma. V gene TRBV7-2 combines with J gene TRBJ1-5, with TRBD1 as a possible D gene (5 bases). The specimen sequenced was primary tumor tissue from the femur. Here the CDR3 reads CASSLTGNNQPQHF. For the CDR3, the DNA is TGTGCCAGCAGCTTAACAGGCAACAATCAGCCCCAGCATTTT.